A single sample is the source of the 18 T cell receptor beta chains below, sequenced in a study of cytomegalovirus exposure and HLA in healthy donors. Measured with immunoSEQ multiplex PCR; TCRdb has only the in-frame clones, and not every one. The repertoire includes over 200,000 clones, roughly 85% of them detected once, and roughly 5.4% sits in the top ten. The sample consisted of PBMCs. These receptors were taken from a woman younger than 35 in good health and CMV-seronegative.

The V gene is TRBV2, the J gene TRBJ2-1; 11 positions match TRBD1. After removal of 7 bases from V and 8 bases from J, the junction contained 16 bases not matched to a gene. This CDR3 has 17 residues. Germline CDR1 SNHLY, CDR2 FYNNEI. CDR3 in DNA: TGTGCCAGCATTCCGGACAGGGGGCCTATTTTGCGGTATGAGCAGTTCTTC. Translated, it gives CASIPDRGPILRYEQFF. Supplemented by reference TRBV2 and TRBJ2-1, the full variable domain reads EPEVTQTPSHQVTQMGQEVILRCVPISNHLYFYWYRQILGQKVEFLVSFYNNEISEKSEIFDDQFSVERPDGSNFTLKIRSTKLEDSAMYFCASIPDRGPILRYEQFFGPGTRLTVL.

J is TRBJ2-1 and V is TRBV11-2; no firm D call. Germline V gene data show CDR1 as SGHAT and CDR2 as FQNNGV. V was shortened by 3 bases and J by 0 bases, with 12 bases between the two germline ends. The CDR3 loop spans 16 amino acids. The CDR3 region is CASSLTQLFSYNEQFF. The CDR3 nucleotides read TGTGCCAGCAGCTTGACACAGCTATTCTCCTACAATGAGCAGTTCTTC. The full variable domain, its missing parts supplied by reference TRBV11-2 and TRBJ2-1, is EAGVAQSPRYKIIEKRQSVAFWCNPISGHATLYWYQQILGQGPKLLIQFQNNGVVDDSQLPKDRFSAERLKGVDSTLKIQPAKLEDSAVYLCASSLTQLFSYNEQFFGPGTRLTVL.

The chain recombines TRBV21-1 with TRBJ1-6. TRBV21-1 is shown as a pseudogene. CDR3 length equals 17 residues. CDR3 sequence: CASSKVILGRPNSPLHF. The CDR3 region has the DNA TGTGCCAGCAGCAAAGTTATTCTGGGAAGACCTAATTCACCCCTCCACTTT.

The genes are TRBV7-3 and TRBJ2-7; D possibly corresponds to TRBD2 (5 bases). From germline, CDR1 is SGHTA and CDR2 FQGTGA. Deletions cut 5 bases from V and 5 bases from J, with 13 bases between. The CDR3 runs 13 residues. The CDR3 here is CASSRGWSDEQYF. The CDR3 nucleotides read TGTGCCAGCAGCCGGGGTTGGAGCGACGAGCAGTACTTC.

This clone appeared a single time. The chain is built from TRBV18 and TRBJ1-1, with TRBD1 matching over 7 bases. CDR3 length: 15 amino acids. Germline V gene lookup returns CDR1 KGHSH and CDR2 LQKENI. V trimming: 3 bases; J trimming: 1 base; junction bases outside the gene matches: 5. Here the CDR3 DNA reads TGTGCCAGCTCACCGGGGGCAGGGGGGAACACTGAAGCTTTCTTT. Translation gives CASSPGAGGNTEAFF. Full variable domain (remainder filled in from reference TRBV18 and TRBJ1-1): NAGVMQNPRHLVRRRGQEARLRCSPMKGHSHVYWYRQLPEEGLKFMVYLQKENIIDESGMPKERFSAEFPKEGPSILRIQQVVRGDSAAYFCASSPGAGGNTEAFFGQGTRLTVV.

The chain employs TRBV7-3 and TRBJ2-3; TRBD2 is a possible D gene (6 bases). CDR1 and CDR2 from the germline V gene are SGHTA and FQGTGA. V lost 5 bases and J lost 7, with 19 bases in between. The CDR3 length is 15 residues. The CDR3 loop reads CASSPRGGEGYTQYF. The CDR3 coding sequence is TGTGCCAGCAGCCCGAGAGGAGGGGAAGGATATACGCAGTATTTT.

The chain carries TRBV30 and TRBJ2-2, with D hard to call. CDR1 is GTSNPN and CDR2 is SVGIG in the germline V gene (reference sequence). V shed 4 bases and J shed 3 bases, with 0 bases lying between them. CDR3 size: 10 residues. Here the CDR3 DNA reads TGTGCCTGGAACACCGGGGAGCTGTTTTTT. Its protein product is CAWNTGELFF.

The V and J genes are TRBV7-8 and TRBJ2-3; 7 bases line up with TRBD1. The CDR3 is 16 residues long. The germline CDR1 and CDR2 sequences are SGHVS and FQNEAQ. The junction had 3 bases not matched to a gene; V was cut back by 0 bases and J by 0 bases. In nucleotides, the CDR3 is TGTGCCAGCAGCTTAGCTAACAGGGGTAGCACAGATACGCAGTATTTT. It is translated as CASSLANRGSTDTQYF.

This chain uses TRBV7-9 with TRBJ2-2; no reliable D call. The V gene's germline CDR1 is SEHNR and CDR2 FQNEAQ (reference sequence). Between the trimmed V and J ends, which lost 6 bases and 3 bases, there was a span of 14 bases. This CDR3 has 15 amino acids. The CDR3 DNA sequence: TGTGCCAGCAGTTCAAAGACCGGAGACACCGGGGAGCTGTTTTTT. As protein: CASSSKTGDTGELFF.

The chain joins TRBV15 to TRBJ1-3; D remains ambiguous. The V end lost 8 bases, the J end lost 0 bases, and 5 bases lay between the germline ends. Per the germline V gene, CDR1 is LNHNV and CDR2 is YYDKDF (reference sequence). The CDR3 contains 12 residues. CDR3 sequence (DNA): TGTGCCACCTCTGACTCTGGAAACACCATATATTTT. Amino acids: CATSDSGNTIYF.

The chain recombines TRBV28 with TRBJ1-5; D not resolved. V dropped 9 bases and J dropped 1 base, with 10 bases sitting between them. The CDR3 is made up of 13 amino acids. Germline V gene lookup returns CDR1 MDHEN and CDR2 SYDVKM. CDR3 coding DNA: TGTGCCAGTCAGGAGGCGAGCAATCAGCCCCAGCATTTT. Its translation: CASQEASNQPQHF.

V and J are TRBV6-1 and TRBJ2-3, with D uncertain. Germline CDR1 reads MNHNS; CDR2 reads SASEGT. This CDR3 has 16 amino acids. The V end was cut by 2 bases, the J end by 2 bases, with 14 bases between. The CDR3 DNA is TGTGCCAGCAGTGAATTTGGGCGAGGCCTCACAGATACGCAGTATTTT. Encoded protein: CASSEFGRGLTDTQYF.

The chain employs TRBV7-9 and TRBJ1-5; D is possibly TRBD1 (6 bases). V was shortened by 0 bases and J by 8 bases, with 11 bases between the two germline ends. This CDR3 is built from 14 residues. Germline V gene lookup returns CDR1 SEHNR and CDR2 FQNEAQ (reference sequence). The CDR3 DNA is TGTGCCAGCAGCTTAGCGCTTAAGGGGGAGCCCCAGCATTTT. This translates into CASSLALKGEPQHF.

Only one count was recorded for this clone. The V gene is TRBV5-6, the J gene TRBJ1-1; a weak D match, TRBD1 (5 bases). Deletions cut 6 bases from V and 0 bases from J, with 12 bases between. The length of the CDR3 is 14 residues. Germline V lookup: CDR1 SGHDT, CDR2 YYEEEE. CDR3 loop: CASNFGGMNTEAFF. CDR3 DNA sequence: TGTGCCAGCAATTTTGGGGGAATGAACACTGAAGCTTTCTTT.

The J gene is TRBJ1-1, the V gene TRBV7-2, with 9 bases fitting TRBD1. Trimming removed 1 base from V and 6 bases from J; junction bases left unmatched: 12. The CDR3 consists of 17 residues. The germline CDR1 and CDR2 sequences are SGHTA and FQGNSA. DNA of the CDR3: TGTGCCAGCAGCTTAGTGGGGACAGGGTCCTTGGTCGCTGAAGCTTTCTTT. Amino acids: CASSLVGTGSLVAEAFF. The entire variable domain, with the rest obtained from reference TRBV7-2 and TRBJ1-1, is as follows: GAGVSQSPSNKVTEKGKDVELRCDPISGHTALYWYRQSLGQGLEFLIYFQGNSAPDKSGLPSDRFSAERTGGSVSTLTIQRTQQEDSAVYLCASSLVGTGSLVAEAFFGQGTRLTVV.

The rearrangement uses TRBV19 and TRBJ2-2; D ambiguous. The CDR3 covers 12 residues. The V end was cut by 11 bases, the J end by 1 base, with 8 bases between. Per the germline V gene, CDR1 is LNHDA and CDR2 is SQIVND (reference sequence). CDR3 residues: CAGKGNTGELFF. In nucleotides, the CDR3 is TGTGCCGGAAAAGGGAACACCGGGGAGCTGTTTTTT.

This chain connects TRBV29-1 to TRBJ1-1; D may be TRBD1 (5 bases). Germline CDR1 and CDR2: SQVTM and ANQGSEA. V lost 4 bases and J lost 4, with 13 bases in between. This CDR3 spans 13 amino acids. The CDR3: CSVGDGRTTEAFF. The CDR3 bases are TGCAGCGTTGGGGACGGTCGCACCACTGAAGCTTTCTTT. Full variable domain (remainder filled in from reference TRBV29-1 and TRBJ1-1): SAVISQKPSRDICQRGTSLTIQCQVDSQVTMMFWYRQQPGQSLTLIATANQGSEATYESGFVIDKFPISRPNLTFSTLTVSNMSPEDSSIYLCSVGDGRTTEAFFGQGTRLTVV.

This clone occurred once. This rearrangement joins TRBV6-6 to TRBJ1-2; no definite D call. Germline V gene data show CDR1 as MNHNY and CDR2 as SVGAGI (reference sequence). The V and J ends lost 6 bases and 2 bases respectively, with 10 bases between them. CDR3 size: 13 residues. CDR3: CASSLDGNYGYTF. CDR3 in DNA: TGTGCCAGCAGCCTCGACGGGAACTATGGCTACACCTTC.